These 18 T cell receptor beta chains were sequenced from one sample in a study of STAT3 mutations in large granular lymphocyte leukemia. Findings and limits, study-wide: Every T-LGLL patient had at least one immunodominant TCRbeta clonotype.

Antigens for these TCRs are unknown. TCRdb keeps only in-frame clones here, not all; method: immunoSEQ multiplex PCR. The sample yields about 12,000 clones, about 70% seen once. Sequencing was performed on peripheral blood mononuclear cells. These receptors were collected from a man between 60 and 70 years old with T-cell large granular lymphocyte leukemia. Some clones in this sample may be carry-over from other donors' samples.

This clone was seen a few times. The chain employs TRBV5-3 and TRBJ2-5; D is possibly TRBD1 (6 bases). TRBV5-3 counts as an open reading frame of uncertain function. There are 13 residues in the CDR3. V lost 3 bases and J 7 bases, leaving 13 bases between the germline ends. CDR3: CARSWQGPVTQYF. The CDR3 coding sequence is TGTGCCAGAAGCTGGCAGGGGCCAGTGACCCAGTACTTC.

The chain couples TRBV30 to TRBJ1-1, with D uncertain. CDR3 length equals 15 residues. Germline V gene data show CDR1 as GTSNPN and CDR2 as SVGIG (reference sequence). V shed 5 bases and J shed 2 bases, with 18 bases lying between them. CDR3: CAWRSGPLLNTEAFF. The CDR3 DNA reads TGTGCCTGGCGGTCCGGTCCTTTGCTAAACACTGAAGCTTTCTTT. The variable domain in full, with the rest retrieved from reference TRBV30 and TRBJ1-1, is SQTIHQWPATLVQPVGSPLSLECTVEGTSNPNLYWYRQAAGRGLQLLFYSVGIGQISSEVPQNLSASRPQDRQFILSSKKLLLSDSGFYLCAWRSGPLLNTEAFFGQGTRLTVV.

The rearrangement uses TRBV5-4 and TRBJ2-3, with 15 bases matching TRBD2. Germline V CDR1 and CDR2: SGHNT, YYREEE (reference sequence). J lost 5 bases, V lost 4 bases, and 5 bases had no gene match. The CDR3 consists of 16 residues. The CDR3 protein is CASSRGLAGGGDTQYF. The CDR3 nucleotides are TGTGCCAGCAGCCGAGGACTAGCGGGAGGGGGAGATACGCAGTATTTT.

The chain recombines TRBV14 with TRBJ2-3; possible D gene TRBD2, 6 bases. The CDR3 has 16 residues. Germline-derived CDR1 and CDR2 are SGHDN and FVKESK. V shed 4 bases and J shed 3 bases, with 17 bases lying between them. The CDR3 DNA is TGTGCCAGCAGCCCTCACGGGACTTTAAAAACAGATACGCAGTATTTT. Its translation is CASSPHGTLKTDTQYF.

The V and J genes are TRBV27 and TRBJ1-2, with no clear D. The CDR3 has 13 residues. V gave up 0 bases and J gave up 10 bases, with 12 bases separating them. Germline-derived CDR1 and CDR2 are MNHEY and SMNVEV (reference sequence). CDR3 nucleotides: TGTGCCAGCAGTTTATCGAATTTGGCAGACTACACCTTC. Amino acids: CASSLSNLADYTF.

The chain combines TRBV9 with TRBJ2-7, with 8 bases lining up with TRBD2. CDR1 and CDR2 from the germline V gene are SGDLS and YYNGEE. Trimming took 4 bases from V and 6 from J; bases not matched to a gene: 15. This CDR3 comprises 16 residues. DNA for the CDR3: TGTGCCAGCAGCCCGGGGGGGATACTTTTGACGAGCGAGCAGTACTTC. Its protein product is CASSPGGILLTSEQYF.

This chain connects TRBV5-8 to TRBJ1-2; no definite D call. This CDR3 region has 12 residues. Germline CDR1 reads SGHTS; CDR2 reads YDEGEE. Between the trimmed V and J ends, which lost 7 bases and 3 bases, there was a span of 10 bases. The CDR3 nucleotides read TGTGCCAGCGTCCGCCAGGACTATGGCTACACCTTC. Protein product: CASVRQDYGYTF.

The chain employs TRBV18 and TRBJ1-5; TRBD1 matches 11 bases. V shed 3 bases, J shed 4 bases, and the junction held 11 bases outside the gene matches. Germline CDR1 KGHSH, CDR2 LQKENI. CDR3 length: 18 residues. The CDR3 protein is CASSPGQGAPEGNQPQHF. CDR3 DNA sequence: TGTGCCAGCTCACCCGGACAGGGGGCACCGGAAGGGAATCAGCCCCAGCATTTT.

The chain links TRBV18 to TRBJ2-7; 10 nucleotides line up with TRBD1. The CDR3 runs to 15 residues. The ends lost 10 bases at V and 2 bases at J; junction bases unmatched: 11. CDR1 is KGHSH, CDR2 LQKENI, per germline. The CDR3, as DNA: TGTGCCAACCACCGGGACAGGGGAACCACCTACGAGCAGTACTTC. As protein: CANHRDRGTTYEQYF.

The genes are TRBV29-1 and TRBJ1-2; D gene ambiguous. V was clipped by 2 bases and J by 8 bases, with 15 bases between them. This CDR3 has 13 amino acids. Germline CDR1 reads SQVTM; CDR2 reads ANQGSEA. The CDR3 loop reads CSVERGLTTGYTF. CDR3 bases: TGCAGCGTTGAACGAGGTCTAACCACAGGCTACACCTTC.

Only a few counts were recorded for this clone. This chain links TRBV29-1 with TRBJ1-2; no clear D gene. V was shortened by 7 bases and J by 8 bases, with 20 bases between the two germline ends. Germline V gene data show CDR1 as SQVTM and CDR2 as ANQGSEA. The CDR3 covers 13 residues. The CDR3 DNA reads TGCAGCGCGAGTTCACCCGCCCCTATGGGCTACACCTTC. It yields the protein CSASSPAPMGYTF.

J is TRBJ2-2 and V is TRBV4-3, with D perhaps matching TRBD1 (6 bases). This CDR3 has 14 amino acids. The germline V gene encodes CDR1 LGHNA and CDR2 YSLEER. V lost 1 base to trimming and J lost 7 bases, with 10 bases between them. CDR3 region: CASSQVGAGGELFF. In DNA, the CDR3 is TGCGCCAGCAGCCAAGTGGGGGCCGGCGGGGAGCTGTTTTTT.

The CDR3 sequence is CASSPFSGIEKLFF. The CDR3 bases are TGTGCCAGCAGCCCTTTTAGCGGTATTGAAAAACTGTTTTTT. This chain uses TRBV9 with TRBJ1-4, with D unclear. V dropped 4 bases and J dropped 7 bases, with 14 bases sitting between them. CDR1 is SGDLS and CDR2 is YYNGEE in the germline V gene. The CDR3 has 14 amino acids.

The V call is TRBV4-1, the J call TRBJ2-5; D is perhaps TRBD2 (5 bases). Trimming shortened V by 4 bases and J by 7 bases, and 25 bases separated the two germline ends. The CDR3 length is 17 residues. Germline CDR1 reads MGHRA; CDR2 reads YSYEKL. In DNA, the CDR3 is TGCGCCAGCAGCCGTCAGTCGTCGGCGGGTAATTGGGTGACCCAGTACTTC. Its translation: CASSRQSSAGNWVTQYF.

V and J are TRBV2 and TRBJ1-5, with unresolved D. CDR1 is SNHLY and CDR2 is FYNNEI in the germline V gene. CDR3 length: 15 residues. The V end was cut by 4 bases, the J end by 0 bases, with 10 bases between. The CDR3 loop reads CASSGRVISNQPQHF. CDR3 nucleotides: TGTGCCAGCAGTGGACGGGTTATTAGCAATCAGCCCCAGCATTTT.

This clone was counted only a few times. The rearrangement uses TRBV5-1 and TRBJ1-1; the D gene is possibly TRBD1 (5 bases). Germline values: CDR1 SGHRS, CDR2 YFSETQ. Trimming took 1 base from V and 0 from J, leaving 13 bases between them. The CDR3 is 16 amino acids. Here the CDR3 DNA reads TGCGCCAGCAGCTTGAGAGCCAGGGACCTGAACACTGAAGCTTTCTTT. Translated, it gives CASSLRARDLNTEAFF.

The J gene is TRBJ2-1, the V gene TRBV9; D gene unclear. This CDR3 has 16 amino acids. Germline V gene data show CDR1 as SGDLS and CDR2 as YYNGEE. V shed 2 bases and J shed 5 bases, with 17 bases lying between them. The CDR3 nucleotides are TGTGCCAGCAGCGTTACAGACCCGAATGAAGACAATGAGCAGTTCTTC. It encodes CASSVTDPNEDNEQFF.

The chain employs TRBV7-9 and TRBJ1-4; TRBD1 aligns across 8 bases. This CDR3 has 15 residues. Germline CDR1 SEHNR, CDR2 FQNEAQ (reference sequence). With V trimmed by 5 bases and J by 7 bases, 9 bases remained unmatched. The CDR3 DNA follows: TGTGCCAGCAGCCGCGTGGACAGGGTTCGTGAAAAACTGTTTTTT. It specifies CASSRVDRVREKLFF.